This TCR beta chain was profiled in a study of graft-versus-host responses after intestinal transplantation. Germline V lookup: CDR1 MNHNY, CDR2 SVGAGI (reference sequence). Trimming cost V 4 bases and J 4 bases, with 8 bases left between them. The CDR3 sequence is 13 residues long. This clone appeared a few times. Its antigen remains unidentified. Data came from immunoSEQ multiplex PCR; TCRdb stores just in-frame clones and leaves some out. Of some 90,000 clones listed, around nine tenths were seen once; the top ten hold under 6.5%. V gene TRBV6-6 combines with J gene TRBJ1-3; perhaps TRBD1 as D (6 bases). The receptor was derived from a human donor who received an intestinal transplant. The sequencing used unstimulated CD8+ T cells sorted from spleen or lymph node cells, collected before intestinal transplant. CDR3 sequence: CASSSGHGNTIYF. The CDR3 bases are TGTGCCAGCAGTTCGGGACACGGAAACACCATATATTTT.